This entry features one T cell receptor (beta chain) sequence. The data were taken from a study of blood T cell repertoires in COVID-19. The overall study: Italy, Spain and the United States were the sources of the convalescent and acute COVID-19 samples. Sources were T cells, B-cell-depleted T cells, or PBMCs; the material itself was cDNA or gDNA.

Original methodology: Estimation of nucleated cell counts relied on the amplification of reference gene primers. Some clones are missing from TCRdb's copy, which holds only in-frame ones; the method was immunoSEQ multiplex PCR. The D gene and trimming were derived from the DNA, and the V and J assignments and clone size from that table. The data contain tens of thousands of clones, roughly 82% of them seen just once; the ten biggest clones take up less than 11%. Germline V CDR1 and CDR2: SGHAT, FQNNGV. The CDR3 loop spans 15 amino acids. J lost 8 bases, V lost 7 bases, and 14 bases had no gene match.

The TCR originated in a man aged 55 to 70 with acute or convalescent COVID-19. Sequenced sample: peripheral blood. The V gene is TRBV11-2, the J gene TRBJ1-1, with 9 bases identical to TRBD1. The CDR3 sequence is CASTPRGGTGKEAFF. DNA of the CDR3: TGTGCCAGCACCCCCCGCGGCGGGACAGGGAAAGAAGCTTTCTTT.